Each of the 27 T cell receptor beta chains below was sequenced from the same sample in a study of shared clonotypes between healthy human individuals. Measured with immunoSEQ multiplex PCR; TCRdb has only the in-frame clones, and not every one. The sample contains 1.6 million or so clones, 98% of which appear only once. Material for sequencing was naive CD4+ T cells sorted from blood. The subset here: CD45RA+ positively selected. These receptors were taken from a young man in good health.

The chain recombines TRBV14 with TRBJ2-1; D is perhaps TRBD2 (5 bases). Trimming took 4 bases from V and 6 from J, leaving 10 bases between them. The germline V gene encodes CDR1 SGHDN and CDR2 FVKESK. The CDR3 is made up of 13 amino acids. The DNA for the CDR3 is TGTGCCAGCAGCCCAAAACTAGGCAATGAGCAGTTCTTC. Translation: CASSPKLGNEQFF.

The chain recombines TRBV7-3 with TRBJ2-3; no definite D call. V lost 5 bases to trimming and J lost 2 bases, with 17 bases between them. The V gene's germline CDR1 is SGHTA and CDR2 FQGTGA. The CDR3 has 16 residues. This chain's CDR3 is CASSPLPTSPTDTQYF. The DNA of the CDR3 is TGTGCCAGCAGCCCCCTCCCGACATCACCCACAGATACGCAGTATTTT.

The J gene is TRBJ2-5, the V gene TRBV5-1; D may be TRBD2 (7 bases). This CDR3 region has 15 residues. Germline CDR1 is SGHRS and CDR2 is YFSETQ. The V and J ends lost 6 bases and 5 bases respectively, with 20 bases between them. The CDR3 sequence: CASTGEGGSRETQYF. The DNA of the CDR3 is TGCGCCAGCACAGGGGAGGGAGGGTCAAGGGAGACCCAGTACTTC.

V gene TRBV28 combines with J gene TRBJ1-1; perhaps TRBD1 as D (5 bases). Germline CDR1 reads MDHEN; CDR2 reads SYDVKM. The V gene lost 6 bases and the J gene lost 1 base, with 21 bases spanning the gap. CDR3 length: 17 amino acids. CDR3 sequence reads: CASSSVNPGPGNTEAFF. Written as DNA, the CDR3 is TGTGCCAGCAGCTCGGTGAACCCAGGGCCAGGGAACACTGAAGCTTTCTTT.

The chain joins TRBV7-9 to TRBJ2-1; D unresolved. Per germline, CDR1 SEHNR and CDR2 FQNEAQ (reference sequence). This CDR3 spans 16 amino acids. V gave up 5 bases and J gave up 0 bases, with 14 bases separating them. CDR3 in amino acids: CASSLKAGSSYNEQFF. For the CDR3, the DNA is TGTGCCAGCAGCCTCAAGGCTGGAAGCTCCTACAATGAGCAGTTCTTC.

The DNA of the CDR3 is TGTGCCACCAGCAGAGAGAGGCAACTCAATGAAAAACTGTTTTTT. Translation: CATSRERQLNEKLFF. The V gene is TRBV15, the J gene TRBJ1-4; D unclear. This CDR3 comprises 15 residues. Germline assignment: CDR1 LNHNV and CDR2 YYDKDF (reference sequence). V was pared by 0 bases and J by 5 bases, with 10 bases between.

The rearrangement joins TRBV29-1 to TRBJ2-3; D may match TRBD1 or TRBD2 (5 bases each). The V end was cut by 4 bases, the J end by 6 bases, with 11 bases between. Germline-derived CDR1 and CDR2 are SQVTM and ANQGSEA. CDR3 length equals 12 residues. CDR3: CSVAGPRDTQYF. For the CDR3, the DNA is TGCAGCGTTGCGGGGCCCCGGGATACGCAGTATTTT.

This chain uses TRBV27 with TRBJ2-5; 14 bases fit TRBD2. CDR1 is MNHEY and CDR2 is SMNVEV in the germline V gene (reference sequence). The CDR3 totals 18 residues. The V gene end was trimmed by 4 bases and the J gene end by 9 bases; junction bases not matched to a gene: 16. The CDR3 sequence is CASSSPGTSGSIARAQYF. CDR3 DNA sequence: TGTGCCAGCAGTTCTCCCGGGACTAGCGGGAGTATTGCGAGGGCCCAGTACTTC.

V usage is TRBV7-8 and J usage is TRBJ2-1; D tentatively fits TRBD1 or TRBD2 (6 bases each). There are 15 residues in the CDR3. Germline CDR1 reads SGHVS; CDR2 reads FQNEAQ. The V end lost 2 bases, the J end lost 7 bases, and 15 bases lay between the germline ends. CDR3 bases: TGTGCCAGCAGCTTAAGGCGGGACATTGGGAATGAGCAGTTCTTC. The encoded protein is CASSLRRDIGNEQFF.

This sequence joins TRBV27 and TRBJ2-1; 8 bases map to TRBD2. Germline loops: CDR1 MNHEY, CDR2 SMNVEV (reference sequence). The CDR3 extends over 16 amino acids. The trim removed 4 bases at V and 3 bases at J, leaving 8 bases unmatched. CDR3 in DNA: TGTGCCAGCAGTTCGCCCGGGACTAGGGGCTACAATGAGCAGTTCTTC. Protein: CASSSPGTRGYNEQFF.

The genes are TRBV7-2 and TRBJ2-1; 7 bases line up with TRBD1. With 5 bases clipped from V and 4 bases from J, the junction kept 8 bases outside the gene matches. Germline CDR1 SGHTA, CDR2 FQGNSA. This CDR3 comprises 15 residues. The CDR3 sequence is CASSRDRPLYNEQFF. Here the CDR3 DNA reads TGTGCCAGCAGCCGGGACAGACCCCTATACAATGAGCAGTTCTTC. Variable domain in full (rest from reference TRBV7-2 and TRBJ2-1): GAGVSQSPSNKVTEKGKDVELRCDPISGHTALYWYRQSLGQGLEFLIYFQGNSAPDKSGLPSDRFSAERTGGSVSTLTIQRTQQEDSAVYLCASSRDRPLYNEQFFGPGTRLTVL.

This sequence joins TRBV5-4 and TRBJ1-2; tentatively, D is TRBD1 (5 bases). This CDR3 region has 14 residues. Germline assignment: CDR1 SGHNT and CDR2 YYREEE (reference sequence). Trimming removed 4 bases at V and 2 bases at J, with 12 bases between. The CDR3 DNA is TGTGCCAGCAGCGTACGGGACGGAAACTATGGCTACACCTTC. Protein sequence: CASSVRDGNYGYTF.

The genes are TRBV19 and TRBJ2-7; no clear D gene. Trimming removed 5 bases from V and 7 bases from J, with 18 bases in between. The CDR3 runs 14 residues. Germline CDR1 reads LNHDA; CDR2 reads SQIVND (reference sequence). CDR3 coding DNA: TGTGCCAGTAGTTTCCGATGGGAAATCGAAGAGCAGTACTTC. Translation: CASSFRWEIEEQYF.

This clone was found once. The CDR3 region has the DNA TGCAGCGTTGAAGCGATCGACGGGGGGGATACGCAGTATTTT. Amino acids: CSVEAIDGGDTQYF. The rearrangement links TRBV29-1 to TRBJ2-3, with TRBD2 matching over 7 bases. J gave up 6 bases and V 1 base, and 7 bases lay outside the gene matches. The CDR3 loop spans 14 amino acids. Germline V lookup: CDR1 SQVTM, CDR2 ANQGSEA.

The chain recombines TRBV15 with TRBJ2-2, with D tentatively TRBD1 (6 bases). The CDR3 spans 14 residues. Trimming left V 1 base short and J 7 bases short, with 10 bases between. Germline CDR1 is LNHNV and CDR2 is YYDKDF (reference sequence). CDR3: CATSRGDTIGELFF. Written as DNA, the CDR3 is TGTGCCACCAGCAGAGGGGACACGATCGGGGAGCTGTTTTTT.

This clone was observed a single time. The chain joins TRBV18 to TRBJ1-5; 10 positions agree with TRBD1. CDR1 and CDR2 (germline): KGHSH, LQKENI. The CDR3 spans 16 residues. The ends lost 5 bases at V and 3 bases at J; junction bases unmatched: 7. The CDR3 region is CASSIRDRGDNQPQHF. The CDR3 DNA reads TGTGCCAGCTCAATCCGGGACAGGGGTGACAATCAGCCCCAGCATTTT.

The J gene is TRBJ2-1, the V gene TRBV5-4, with no clear D. CDR3 length: 17 residues. Trimming stripped 0 bases from V and 9 bases from J, with 22 bases between. Germline-derived CDR1 and CDR2 are SGHNT and YYREEE (reference sequence). The CDR3 bases are TGTGCCAGCAGCTTGGGCCCCCCTAGTGTGTTGGTAGGTGAGCAGTTCTTC. Protein sequence: CASSLGPPSVLVGEQFF.

The J gene is TRBJ2-7, the V gene TRBV5-8; maybe TRBD1 (6 bases). Trimming cost V 3 bases and J 1 base, with 11 bases left between them. The CDR3 runs to 14 residues. Germline loops: CDR1 SGHTS, CDR2 YDEGEE. The CDR3 region is CASSSRGFSYEQYF. The CDR3 DNA is TGTGCCAGCAGCTCGAGGGGGTTTTCCTACGAGCAGTACTTC.

V gene TRBV5-4 combines with J gene TRBJ2-1; D not certain. Trimming took 3 bases from V and 0 from J, leaving 13 bases between them. Germline V gene sequence: CDR1 SGHNT, CDR2 YYREEE (reference sequence). The CDR3 is made up of 16 amino acids. In nucleotides, the CDR3 is TGTGCCAGCAGCTCCCAACTACATAGCTCCTACAATGAGCAGTTCTTC. Translation gives CASSSQLHSSYNEQFF. Combining the CDR3 with reference TRBV5-4 and TRBJ2-1 gives the whole variable domain ETGVTQSPTHLIKTRGQQVTLRCSSQSGHNTVSWYQQALGQGPQFIFQYYREEENGRGNFPPRFSGLQFPNYSSELNVNALELDDSALYLCASSSQLHSSYNEQFFGPGTRLTVL.

The chain has TRBV28 and TRBJ1-1; 7 nucleotides align to TRBD1. Germline-derived CDR1 and CDR2 are MDHEN and SYDVKM. The CDR3 loop spans 14 amino acids. V trimming: 6 bases; J trimming: 1 base; junction bases outside the gene matches: 5. The CDR3, as DNA: TGTGCCAGCAGGCGGGACAGTTCGAACACTGAAGCTTTCTTT. Translated, it gives CASRRDSSNTEAFF.

The chain employs TRBV28 and TRBJ2-1; 10 bases map to TRBD2. J lost 6 bases, V lost 6 bases, and 8 bases had no gene match. This CDR3 comprises 15 residues. CDR1 is MDHEN and CDR2 is SYDVKM in the germline V gene. The CDR3 coding sequence is TGTGCCAGCAGCACTCAGCGGGAGGGTCGCAATGAGCAGTTCTTC. Translating it yields CASSTQREGRNEQFF. The complete variable domain, with remaining parts taken from reference TRBV28 and TRBJ2-1, reads DVKVTQSSRYLVKRTGEKVFLECVQDMDHENMFWYRQDPGLGLRLIYFSYDVKMKEKGDIPEGYSVSREKKERFSLILESASTNQTSMYLCASSTQREGRNEQFFGPGTRLTVL.

The chain combines TRBV6-5 with TRBJ1-2, with D possibly matching TRBD1 (5 bases). The ends were cut back, 0 bases at V and 7 bases at J, with 15 bases in the middle. Germline loops: CDR1 MNHEY, CDR2 SVGAGI. The CDR3 runs 15 residues. CDR3 residues: CASSYSSSGHSGYTF. The CDR3, as DNA: TGTGCCAGCAGTTACTCGAGTTCAGGGCACTCTGGCTACACCTTC.

The V call is TRBV20-1, the J call TRBJ1-2; D is undetermined. Trimming took off 2 bases at V and 8 bases at J, with 3 bases between the two ends. Germline V gives CDR1 DFQATT, CDR2 SNEGSKA (reference sequence). CDR3 length: 9 amino acids. This CDR3 reads CSARFGYTF. The CDR3 DNA follows: TGCAGTGCTAGATTCGGCTACACCTTC.

Turning to this clone: Other DNA sequences in the same sample also yield this CDR3. J is TRBJ1-4 and V is TRBV18; tentative D call: TRBD1 (5 bases). The CDR3 extends over 15 amino acids. V dropped 0 bases and J dropped 2 bases, with 7 bases sitting between them. Germline CDR1 and CDR2: KGHSH and LQKENI. This CDR3 is CASSPPGTTNEKLFF. The CDR3 nucleotides read TGTGCCAGCTCACCACCGGGGACGACTAATGAAAAACTGTTTTTT.

This chain connects TRBV28 to TRBJ2-2; 10 bases align to TRBD1. With V trimmed by 1 base and J by 4 bases, 9 bases remained unmatched. The CDR3 has 18 amino acids. The germline V gene has CDR1 MDHEN and CDR2 SYDVKM. As DNA, the CDR3 is TGTGCCAGCAGTTTATTCAACTTCGGGACAGGGGTCACCGGGGAGCTGTTTTTT. Its translation: CASSLFNFGTGVTGELFF.

CDR3 region: CATLGVYYEQYF. The CDR3 coding sequence is TGTGCCACCTTAGGGGTCTACTACGAGCAGTACTTC. The chain links TRBV28 to TRBJ2-7; a possible D gene is TRBD1 (5 bases). Germline loops: CDR1 MDHEN, CDR2 SYDVKM. The CDR3 covers 12 residues. V lost 10 bases and J lost 3, with 13 bases in between.

V and J are TRBV27 and TRBJ2-1, with 12 bases aligning to TRBD2. Per the germline V gene, CDR1 is MNHEY and CDR2 is SMNVEV (reference sequence). There are 15 residues in the CDR3. The J segment lost 6 bases and the V segment lost 5 bases, leaving 5 bases of the junction unmatched. The CDR3 protein is CASSPLAGGLNEQFF. CDR3 DNA: TGTGCCAGCAGTCCACTAGCGGGAGGTCTCAATGAGCAGTTCTTC.